What follows are 4 T cell receptor beta chains derived from one specimen sequenced in a study of identical twins. TCRdb passed the 5' RACE reads through MiXCR, listing each CDR3 protein once. Of under 350,000 distinct CDR3 sequences listed, over 8.5% are singletons. In addition, the sample was reused for a study of yellow fever vaccine responses in identical twins.

Sequencing was carried out using CD8+ T cells sorted from blood. The source of these receptors is a woman under 30 in good health.

This clonotype was detected many times. J is TRBJ2-1 and V is TRBV7-9, with 7 nucleotides matching TRBD2. V lost 5 bases and J lost 2; bases outside the gene matches: 6. From germline, CDR1 is SEHNR and CDR2 FQNEAQ (reference sequence). The CDR3 runs to 15 residues. CDR3 protein: CASSRGSIPYNEQFF. CDR3 bases: TGTGCCAGCAGCCGCGGGAGCATCCCCTACAATGAGCAGTTCTTC.

The chain recombines TRBV3-1 with TRBJ1-4; 9 bases map to TRBD1. Trimming took 3 bases from V and 5 from J; bases not matched to a gene: 1. The CDR3 spans 14 residues. CDR1 is LGHDT, CDR2 YNNKEL, per germline (reference sequence). The CDR3 region is CASSHGQGNEKLFF. Here the CDR3 DNA reads TGTGCCAGCAGCCACGGACAGGGGAATGAAAAACTGTTTTTT.

V and J are TRBV6-2 or TRBV6-3 and TRBJ1-1; D remains ambiguous. The CDR3 runs to 14 residues. Deletions cut 2 bases from V and 1 base from J, with 8 bases between. Germline V gives CDR1 MNHEY, CDR2 SVGEGT. The CDR3: CASSYHAGNTEAFF. In DNA, the CDR3 is TGTGCCAGCAGTTACCATGCGGGGAACACTGAAGCTTTCTTT.

This clonotype was counted many times. The chain has TRBV12-3 or TRBV12-4 and TRBJ2-1; TRBD2 might be the D (6 bases). The CDR3 is 14 amino acids. The V and J ends lost 2 bases and 7 bases respectively, with 12 bases between them. The CDR3 sequence: CASSLPGLLNEQFF. CDR3 DNA sequence: TGTGCCAGCAGTTTACCGGGACTTCTTAATGAGCAGTTCTTC.